This T cell receptor beta chain was sequenced in a study of cytomegalovirus exposure and HLA in healthy donors (dated by TCRdb to about 2017). About the investigation overall: An earlier analysis of approximately 550 of the donors reported approximately 270 Gb of sequence data and roughly 110 million unique TCR beta sequences from around 200 million T cells. In a later analysis, previously published TCR beta repertoires from several hundred donors were re-analyzed and high-resolution HLA genotyping was added so that TCR occurrence patterns could be studied. Genome-wide SNP genotypes for about 65% of the roughly 700 donors were used in a later genetic analysis, which treated that subset as a discovery cohort. Because of strong linkage in the cohort, roughly five DR-DQ haplotypes were treated as single units for association and clustering. Donor age, sex, ethnicity and CMV serostatus were compiled together with the repertoire data. Class I and class II HLA loci were covered by the typing at four-digit resolution. On average, 235,054 unique TCR beta nucleotide sequences were sequenced per donor among about 400 genotyped donors of the cohort, with roughly 20% of those sequences being non-productive. Rather than using new phenotypic data, the later analysis identified candidate immune exposures from TCR beta sequences and from how often those sequences occurred across donors. In an earlier analysis of a few hundred of the donors, high-throughput TCR beta sequencing was used to judge whether each TCR beta V gene segment behaved as functional or pseudogenic. The study aimed to test whether cataloging public T cell receptors could reveal signatures of past pathogen exposure. High-throughput TCR immunosequencing, statistical association of individual TCRs with disease status, and machine learning were combined to predict cytomegalovirus infection status. About 280 gigabases of sequencing data and approximately 85 million unique TCR sequences were included in an early release covering roughly 700 HLA-typed donors. A separate validation cohort of some 130 different subjects was used in addition to the roughly 720-subject first cohort. Of the roughly 420 genotyped donors, 65% to 90% were placed in the genetic ancestry cluster associated with self-reported Caucasian donors. The number of donors typed differed by locus, with about 629-630 for A, B, C, DRB1 and DQB1, around 520 for DQA1, 606 for DPA1, and around 450 for DPB1. The T cell repertoires of some 700 subjects were profiled by immunosequencing and related to cytomegalovirus serostatus. All discovery cohort repertoires had been generated on a single sequencing platform. What the study reported, not specific to this receptor: Most CMV-associated TCR beta chains appeared to be HLA-restricted in a later analysis, and the HLA associations seemed to be driven largely by CMV exposure. A later genetic analysis associated a missense DCLRE1C variant with V-gene and J-gene trimming of TCR beta chains, and an independent cohort replicated the association. For the cohort, immune exposure information was limited to CMV serostatus. Approximately 18 rarely observed V segments, including chromosome 9 orphons, were excluded from the earlier analysis of almost 600 of the donors because counts were too low. A group of highly shared sequence variants was considered likely to be a technical artifact of the sequencing pipeline. In the study, around 150 TCR beta chains were listed as associated with cytomegalovirus. In vitro tests confirmed that a few of the cytomegalovirus-associated TCR beta chains recognize cytomegalovirus antigens. The presence/absence analyses assumed that sequencing depth was roughly uniform across donors, and that assumption may not be true. According to a later genetic analysis, donors in an Asian-associated ancestry cluster had fewer N-insertions in productive TCRs than the approximately 700-donor mean. In an earlier analysis of 500 to 650 of the donors, most TCR beta V segments appeared in productive rearrangements about 87% or about 30% of the time, broadly matching IMGT annotations. The classifier was reported to diagnose cytomegalovirus status with high specificity and sensitivity in both the original cohort and the validation cohort. Correlated functional status among segregating V segments might be attributable to linkage disequilibrium, but an unknown experimental factor could not be ruled out. In this cohort, only TCR beta chains were sequenced, and detectable features were limited by the absence of alpha or paired-chain data. While some public TCRs were present in many individuals, most TCR sequences turned up only very rarely across donors. In a later analysis, the rate of TCR association differed among HLA loci, with DRB1 alleles having the most associated TCRs and HLA-C alleles having the fewest. A later analysis associated 15,000 to 20,000 TCR beta sequences with specific HLA alleles at a false discovery rate of 0.05. Some IMGT-functional V segments, including TRBV6-2 and TRBV6-3, could not be told apart with the 87-base-pair reads, so those segments were excluded. In a later analysis, several top co-occurrence clusters were reported to appear linked to parvovirus B19, influenza, CMV and Epstein-Barr virus. The authors suggested that the approach could potentially be extended to other disease states and immunological phenotypes. A further reported finding was that TCR beta sequences accurately predicted the HLA-A and HLA-B alleles for most subjects in the first cohort. In a later analysis, HLA-associated TCR beta chains were found to be more clonally expanded and to have lower generation probabilities than equally common non-associated chains. HLA typing was unavailable for some donors at each locus, so association tests used only the typed subset. When HLA alleles, especially DR and DQ, strongly co-occurred, TCR associations were difficult to assign to individual alleles.

CDR1 SEHNR and CDR2 FQNEAQ were looked up in the germline V gene (reference sequence). Its CDR3 holds 17 amino acids, cysteine through phenylalanine. CDR3 DNA only is kept here, 51 bases in frame from base 1. Libraries were built with the immunoSEQ multiplex PCR assay. For the multiplex PCR, a mixture combining 60 forward primers for TCR Vbeta segments and 13 reverse primers for TCR Jbeta segments was used. A multiplex PCR assay on genomic DNA amplified the CDR3 region of rearranged TCR beta genes. The amplified TCR beta libraries were sequenced on the Illumina HiSeq System as 87-base-pair reads. In the original analysis: A later analysis tallied around 80 million unique TCR beta chains across the 610 or so repertoires, and about 10 million of those chains were shared by two or more donors. Raw reads were error-corrected and collapsed into unique sequences by a nearest-neighbor algorithm in which closely related sequences were merged to remove PCR and sequencing errors. CDR3 sequences were aligned to IMGT reference sequences to assign V, D and J gene segments. Each retained sequence needed at least a six-nucleotide match to both a V gene segment and a J gene segment. Rearrangements were called productive when the CDR3 lacked stop codons and stayed in frame with V and J; all others were non-productive. Following IMGT convention, CDR3 was defined as the stretch from the second conserved V-encoded cysteine up to the conserved J-encoded phenylalanine. In an earlier analysis of around 570 of the donors, sequences lacking an unambiguous match to a single V gene segment were excluded. An earlier analysis of approximately 590 of the donors classified V segments as functional when productive rearrangements were above 56.7% and as segregating when the standard deviation between donors was above 5%. A statistical classification framework was developed to diagnose cytomegalovirus status using the catalog of TCR beta chain sequences. In a later analysis, V and J genes were assigned by comparing TCR nucleotide sequences against IMGT/GENE-DB human TR gene sequences. In a later analysis, CDR3 sequences and most-parsimonious VDJ recombination scenarios were assigned using the TCRdist pipeline. A later analysis defined each TCR beta chain by its CDR3 amino acid sequence plus V-gene family, and excluded reads lacking a unique V-gene family. As a way to deal with suspected cross-contamination and a sequencing artifact, a later analysis dropped hundreds of nucleotide sequences that were highly shared and had low generation probability. For each public chain, a later analysis derived a clonal expansion index from normalized ranks of inferred template counts within each repertoire. A later analysis computed generation probabilities with a VDJ recombination model fitted to out-of-frame rearrangements, and checked the results against IGoR. In a later analysis, TCR-TCR, TCR-HLA and TCR-CMV co-occurrence was scored with hypergeometric tests, and a repertoire-size bias correction was applied to TCR pairs. False discovery rates were estimated in a later analysis by permuting HLA or CMV assignments 20 times. In a later analysis, co-occurring TCRs were grouped using DBSCAN, and TCRdist sequence similarity was added for clustering within HLA-allele-positive subsets. Repertoires with fewer than 30,000 or more than 120,000 public chains, plus five repertoires with anomalous nucleotide sharing, were excluded from co-occurrence clustering. In its TCRdb copy, this immuneACCESS table keeps in-frame sequences only and misses some clones. Where compared with another copy, unresolved V genes explain less than half of these, and the others have no known cause. From that table come the V and J calls and clone size; the DNA was used to work out D and trimming. For this sample there are roughly 180,000 clones; more than 70% appear just once. The top ten clones comprise approximately 1.6% of the sample.

In the case of this clone: There is no known antigen for this receptor. A junction end diverges from the germline sequence, so it may reflect a read error.

The cohort consisted of 666 healthy bone marrow donors. Cohort members were all nominally healthy when sampled, although unrecorded immune exposures were likely present. The donor tested CMV seronegative and was one of the 352 seronegative cohort members. A peripheral blood sample was provided by each donor, and peripheral blood mononuclear cells were used for TCR beta sequencing. The Qiagen DNeasy Blood Extraction Kit was used to extract genomic DNA from the blood cell samples. This TCR was sampled from a male donor in good health and CMV-seronegative. The sequencing input was PBMCs. Recombination joined TRBV7-9 with TRBJ1-2; TRBD1 agrees with 7 junctional bases. The CDR3 protein: CSSSEKRTGTVGDGYTF. The DNA sequence is given as TGTTCCAGCAGCGAGAAACGAACCGGGACAGTTGGCGATGGCTACACCTTC.